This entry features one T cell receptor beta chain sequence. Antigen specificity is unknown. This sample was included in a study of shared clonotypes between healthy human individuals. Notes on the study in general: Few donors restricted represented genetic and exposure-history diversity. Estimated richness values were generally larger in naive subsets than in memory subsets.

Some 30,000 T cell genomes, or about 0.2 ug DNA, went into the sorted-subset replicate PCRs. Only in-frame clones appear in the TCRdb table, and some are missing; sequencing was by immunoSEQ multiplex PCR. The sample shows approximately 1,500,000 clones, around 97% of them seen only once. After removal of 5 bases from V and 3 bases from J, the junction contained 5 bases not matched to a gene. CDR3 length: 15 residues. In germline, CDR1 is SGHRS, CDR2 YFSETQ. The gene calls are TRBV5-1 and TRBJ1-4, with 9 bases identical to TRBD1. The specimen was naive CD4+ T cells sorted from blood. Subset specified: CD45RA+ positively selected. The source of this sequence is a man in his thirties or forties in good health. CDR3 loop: CASRQGALANEKLFF. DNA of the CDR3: TGCGCCAGCAGACAGGGGGCATTGGCTAATGAAAAACTGTTTTTT.